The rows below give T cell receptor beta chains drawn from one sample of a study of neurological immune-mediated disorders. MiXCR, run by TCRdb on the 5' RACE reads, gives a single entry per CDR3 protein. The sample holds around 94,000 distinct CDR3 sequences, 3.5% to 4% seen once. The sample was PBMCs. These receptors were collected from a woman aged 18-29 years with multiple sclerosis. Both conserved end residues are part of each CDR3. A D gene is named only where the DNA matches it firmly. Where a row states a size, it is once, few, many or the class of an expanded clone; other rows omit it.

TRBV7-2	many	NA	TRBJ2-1	CASSLGPGHHNEQFF	TGTGCCAGCAGCTTAGGGCCGGGACACCACAATGAGCAGTTCTTC
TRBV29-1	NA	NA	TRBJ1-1	CSVVGQAGGMNTEAFF	TGCAGCGTTGTTGGTCAGGCGGGGGGAATGAACACTGAAGCTTTCTTT
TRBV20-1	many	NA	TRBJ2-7	CSARDLFRDTTYEQYF	TGCAGTGCTAGAGATTTATTCCGGGACACCACTTACGAGCAGTACTTC
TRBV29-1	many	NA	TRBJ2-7	CSVIIRAGTYEQYF	TGCAGCGTCATCATAAGGGCAGGCACGTACGAGCAGTACTTC
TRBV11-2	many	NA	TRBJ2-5	CASSAYRTEQETQYF	TGTGCCAGCAGCGCATACCGGACAGAACAAGAGACCCAGTACTTC
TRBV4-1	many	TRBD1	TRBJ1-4	CASSHGDRDNEKLFF	TGCGCCAGCAGCCATGGGGACAGGGATAATGAAAAACTGTTTTTT
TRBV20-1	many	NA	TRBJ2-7	CSARDRQGSAYEQYF	TGCAGTGCTAGAGATCGGCAGGGGAGCGCCTACGAGCAGTACTTC
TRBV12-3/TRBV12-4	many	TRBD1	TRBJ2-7	CASSSTGTGWDEQYF	TGTGCCAGCAGCTCCACCGGGACAGGGTGGGACGAGCAGTACTTC
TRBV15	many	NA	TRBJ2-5	CATSRDRGEETQYF	TGTGCCACCAGCAGAGACAGGGGGGAGGAGACCCAGTACTTC
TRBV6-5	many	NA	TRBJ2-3	CASRKVGGPSDTQYF	TGTGCCAGCAGGAAAGTGGGGGGGCCGTCTGATACGCAGTATTTT
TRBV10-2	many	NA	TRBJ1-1	CASGYRNTEAFF	TGCGCCAGCGGGTACCGGAACACTGAAGCTTTCTTT
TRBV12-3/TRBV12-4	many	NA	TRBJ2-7	CASTRGWEQYF	TGTGCCAGCACCCGGGGGTGGGAGCAGTACTTC
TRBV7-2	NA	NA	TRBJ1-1	CASRDQTEAFF	TGTGCCAGCAGGGACCAAACTGAAGCTTTTTTT
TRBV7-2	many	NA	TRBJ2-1	CASSLVGGYNEQFF	TGTGCCAGCAGCTTAGTGGGCGGATACAATGAGCAGTTCTTC
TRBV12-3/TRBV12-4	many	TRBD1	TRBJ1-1	CASSLRDRGHTEAFF	TGTGCCAGCAGTTTAAGGGACAGGGGGCACACTGAAGCTTTCTTT
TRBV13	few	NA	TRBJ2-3	CASCQGETDTQYF	TGTGCCAGCTGCCAGGGCGAAACAGATACGCAGTATTTT
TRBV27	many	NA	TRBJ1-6	CASSLFGGMGSPLHF	TGTGCCAGCAGTTTATTTGGGGGCATGGGTTCACCCCTCCACTTT
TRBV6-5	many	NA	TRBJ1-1	CASSRAVKASEAFF	TGTGCCAGCAGTAGGGCAGTAAAGGCGTCTGAAGCTTTCTTT
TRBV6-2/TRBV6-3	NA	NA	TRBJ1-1	CASSYSDSMNTEAFF	TGTGCCAGCAGTTACTCGGACAGTATGAACACTGAAGCTTTCTTT
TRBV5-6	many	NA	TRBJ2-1	CASTVWTRNEQFF	TGTGCCAGCACTGTTTGGACGCGCAATGAGCAGTTCTTC
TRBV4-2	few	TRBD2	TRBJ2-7	CASSRTWEAGVNNEQYF	TGTGCCAGCAGCCGCACGTGGGAGGCGGGAGTAAATAACGAGCAGTACTTC
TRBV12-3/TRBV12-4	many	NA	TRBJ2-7	CASRPNRDSYEQYF	TGTGCCAGCAGACCCAACAGGGATTCCTACGAGCAGTACTTC
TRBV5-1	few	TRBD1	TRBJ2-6	CASSSYIGTGSRSGANVLTF	TGCGCCAGCAGCTCTTATATAGGGACAGGCTCCCGCTCTGGGGCCAACGTCCTGACTTTC
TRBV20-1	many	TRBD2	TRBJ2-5	CSARSYLRGGRETQYF	TGCAGTGCTAGAAGTTACTTACGGGGGGGCCGTGAGACCCAGTACTTC
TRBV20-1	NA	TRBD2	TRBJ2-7	CSAETSGSYEQYF	TGCAGTGCTGAGACTAGCGGGAGCTACGAGCAGTACTTC
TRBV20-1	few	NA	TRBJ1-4	CSAREVGGREKLFF	TGCAGTGCTAGAGAGGTTGGGGGGCGCGAAAAACTGTTTTTT
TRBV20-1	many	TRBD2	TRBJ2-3	CSARAVAGWADTQYF	TGCAGTGCTAGGGCAGTAGCGGGGTGGGCAGATACGCAGTATTTT
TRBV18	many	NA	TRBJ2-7	CASSPPTGGWYF	TGTGCCAGCTCACCCCCCACTGGGGGGTGGTACTTC
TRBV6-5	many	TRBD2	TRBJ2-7	CASTGGARFEQYF	TGTGCCAGCACCGGGGGGGCCCGGTTCGAGCAGTACTTC
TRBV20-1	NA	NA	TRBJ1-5	CSAWGGYSNQPQHF	TGCAGTGCTTGGGGGGGGTATAGCAATCAGCCCCAGCATTTT
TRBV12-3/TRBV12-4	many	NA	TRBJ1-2	CASRGVGRSAMGYTF	TGTGCCAGCAGGGGGGTCGGGCGGAGCGCTATGGGCTACACCTTC
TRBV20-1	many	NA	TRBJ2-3	CSAGTAGTDTQYF	TGCAGTGCTGGAACAGCAGGGACAGATACGCAGTATTTT
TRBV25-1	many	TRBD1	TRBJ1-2	CASSEGQGPNYGYTF	TGTGCCAGCAGTGAAGGACAGGGGCCTAACTATGGCTACACCTTC
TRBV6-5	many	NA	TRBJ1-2	CASSYGTHFYGYTF	TGTGCCAGCAGTTACGGGACACACTTCTATGGCTACACCTTC
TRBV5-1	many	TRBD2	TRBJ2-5	CASSSPGGETQYF	TGCGCCAGCAGCTCGCCGGGGGGAGAGACCCAGTACTTC
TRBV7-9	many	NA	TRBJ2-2	CASSLALGPGELFF	TGTGCCAGCAGCTTAGCGCTGGGCCCCGGGGAGCTGTTTTTT
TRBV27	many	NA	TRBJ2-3	CASSPEVVGDTQYF	TGTGCCAGCAGCCCCGAGGTAGTAGGAGATACGCAGTATTTT
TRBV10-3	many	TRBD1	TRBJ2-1	CAIRQGVNEQFF	TGTGCCATCAGACAGGGGGTGAATGAGCAGTTCTTC
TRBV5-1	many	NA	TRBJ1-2	CASSLADGIYGYTF	TGCGCCAGCAGCTTGGCCGACGGAATCTATGGCTACACCTTC
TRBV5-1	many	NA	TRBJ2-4	CASSFGQQNIQYF	TGCGCCAGCAGCTTCGGACAGCAAAACATTCAGTACTTC
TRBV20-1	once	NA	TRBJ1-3	CSASDRSSGKTIYF	TGCAGTGCTAGCGACAGGTCCTCTGGAAAAACCATATATTTT
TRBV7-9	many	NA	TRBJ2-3	CASSSLAFSTDTQYF	TGTGCCAGCAGCTCGTTAGCGTTTAGCACAGATACGCAGTATTTT
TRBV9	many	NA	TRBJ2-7	CASSVEGAYEQYF	TGTGCCAGCAGCGTAGAAGGGGCCTACGAGCAGTACTTC
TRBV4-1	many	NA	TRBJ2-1	CASSHQFGEQFF	TGCGCCAGCAGCCATCAATTCGGTGAGCAGTTCTTC
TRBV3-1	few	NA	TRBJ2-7	CASRLGSEQYF	TGTGCCAGCAGACTCGGATCCGAGCAGTACTTC
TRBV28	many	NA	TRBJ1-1	CASSLRGMGNTEAFF	TGTGCCAGCAGTTTAAGAGGGATGGGGAACACTGAAGCTTTCTTT
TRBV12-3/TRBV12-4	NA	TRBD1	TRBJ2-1	CASSTGGKYNEQFF	TGTGCCAGTTCGACAGGGGGCAAATACAATGAGCAGTTCTTC
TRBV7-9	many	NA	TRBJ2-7	CASSLGVGRRGSYEQYF	TGTGCCAGCAGCTTAGGGGTGGGGCGGCGGGGCTCCTACGAGCAGTACTTC
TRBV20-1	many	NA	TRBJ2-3	CSARDNPSGSTDTQYF	TGCAGTGCTAGAGATAATCCGTCGGGTTCCACAGATACGCAGTATTTT
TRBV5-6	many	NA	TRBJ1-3	CASTRPGSNSGNTIYF	TGTGCCAGCACCCGACCCGGCTCGAACTCTGGAAACACCATATATTTT
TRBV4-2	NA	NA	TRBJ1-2	CASSSPGSRGYGYTF	TGTGCCAGCAGCTCCCCGGGCAGCAGGGGCTATGGCTACACCTTC
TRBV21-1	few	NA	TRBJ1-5	CASNRAPQHF	TGTGCCAGCAACCGGGCACCCCAGCATTTT
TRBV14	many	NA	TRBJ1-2	CASSQDGGLANYGYTF	TGTGCCAGCAGCCAAGATGGGGGGTTAGCTAACTATGGCTACACCTTC
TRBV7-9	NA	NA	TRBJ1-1	CASNSRGNTEAFF	TGTGCCAGCAACTCTAGGGGGAACACTGAAGCTTTCTTT
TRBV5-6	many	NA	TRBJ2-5	CASSLPSRTRQETQYF	TGTGCCAGCAGCCTACCCTCCCGGACGAGACAAGAGACCCAGTACTTC
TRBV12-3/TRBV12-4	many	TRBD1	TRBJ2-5	CASSLRTGKGQETQYF	TGTGCCAGCAGTCTACGGACAGGGAAAGGCCAAGAGACCCAGTACTTC
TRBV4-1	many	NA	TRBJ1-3	CASSQVPLISGNTIYF	TGCGCCAGCAGCCAAGTTCCCCTAATATCCGGAAACACCATATATTTT
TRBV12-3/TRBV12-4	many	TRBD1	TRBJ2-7	CASSLATLSGTGIYEQYF	TGTGCCAGCAGTTTAGCGACTTTATCCGGGACAGGGATATACGAGCAGTACTTC
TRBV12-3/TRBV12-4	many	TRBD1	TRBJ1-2	CASRIWTGLSYGYTF	TGTGCCAGCAGGATATGGACAGGGTTGTCCTATGGCTACACCTTC